This entry lists 5 T cell receptor beta chains sequenced from one sample in a study of T cell responses to AZD1222 COVID-19 vaccine. Only in-frame clones appear in the TCRdb table, and some are missing; sequencing was by immunoSEQ multiplex PCR. The sample includes approximately 88,000 clones, about 89% seen only once; the top ten take 4% to 5%. This specimen was peripheral blood, taken 28 days after the second AZD1222 dose. These receptors all stem from an adult who received the AZD1222 COVID-19 vaccine.

V is TRBV19 and J is TRBJ1-4; perhaps TRBD1 as D (5 bases). The V end lost 3 bases, the J end lost 7 bases, and 9 bases lay between the germline ends. Germline lookup yields CDR1 LNHDA and CDR2 SQIVND (reference sequence). The CDR3 consists of 13 residues. The CDR3 DNA sequence: TGTGCCAGTAGTATGGGACTGGGTGAAAAACTGTTTTTT. Translating gives CASSMGLGEKLFF.

V and J are TRBV12-3 or TRBV12-4 and TRBJ1-5; no clear D. The CDR3 has 12 amino acids. V gave up 8 bases and J gave up 4 bases, with 9 bases separating them. The CDR3 region is CASRTGNQPQHF. In nucleotides, the CDR3 is TGTGCCAGCCGGACGGGTAATCAGCCCCAGCATTTT.

The gene calls are TRBV3-1 (or the pseudogene TRBV3-2) and TRBJ1-1, with D possibly TRBD1 on 5 matching bases. The germline V and J ends were trimmed by 0 bases and 4 bases, with 12 bases remaining between them. This CDR3 contains 15 residues. The germline CDR1 and CDR2 sequences are LGHDT and YNNKEL (reference sequence). CDR3 nucleotide sequence: TGTGCCAGCAGCCAAGATAGCGGGGCCGGCACTGAAGCTTTCTTT. Its translation is CASSQDSGAGTEAFF.

The chain employs TRBV5-1 and TRBJ2-5; D ambiguous. This CDR3 has 16 residues. Trimming removed 0 bases from V and 5 bases from J, with 17 bases in between. Germline CDR1 is SGHRS and CDR2 is YFSETQ. CDR3: CASSLGITGLWETQYF. Here the CDR3 DNA reads TGCGCCAGCAGCTTGGGTATTACCGGATTGTGGGAGACCCAGTACTTC.

The rearrangement uses TRBV7-8 and TRBJ2-3; no definite D call. The CDR3 has 15 residues. V was trimmed by 6 bases and J by 0 bases, leaving 13 bases between them. CDR1 is SGHVS and CDR2 is FQNEAQ in the germline V gene. For the CDR3, the DNA is TGTGCCAGCAGTCGCCTCGGAAGTAGCACAGATACGCAGTATTTT. Translated, it gives CASSRLGSSTDTQYF.